This TCR beta chain was retrieved from a study of regulatory T cells in long-lasting Graves disease. V was cut by 1 base and J by 8 bases, with 17 bases left in between. Germline V gene sequence: CDR1 SNHLY, CDR2 FYNNEI. This CDR3 has 16 amino acids. Time point in this sample: persistent/refractory GD, antithyroid drugs over 5 years with positive TRAb. Generation of the TCR library employed RNA extracted from PBMCs. Clinicians diagnosed Graves' disease using American Thyroid Association guidelines. Findings and limits, study-wide: Possibly, too few samples lowered accuracy.

Libraries of TCR beta came from iRepertoire HTBI primers plus Arm-PCR of CDR3 regions. TCRdb independently ran MiXCR on the multiplex PCR reads; one entry per CDR3 protein. There are approximately 400,000 distinct CDR3 sequences in the sample; about 20% occur only once, and around 24% lies in the top ten. This clonotype was detected many times. Antigen specificity is unknown. The TCR comes from a female donor with Graves disease. The V gene is TRBV2, the J gene TRBJ1-4; D perhaps matches TRBD1 (6 bases). Source: peripheral blood mononuclear cells (PBMCs), taken when the disease was refractory, from a patient treated with antithyroid drugs. In DNA, the CDR3 is TGTGCCAGCAGTGAAGAGGCCCCAGGGGCCAGCGAAAAACTGTTTTTT. Translated, it gives CASSEEAPGASEKLFF.